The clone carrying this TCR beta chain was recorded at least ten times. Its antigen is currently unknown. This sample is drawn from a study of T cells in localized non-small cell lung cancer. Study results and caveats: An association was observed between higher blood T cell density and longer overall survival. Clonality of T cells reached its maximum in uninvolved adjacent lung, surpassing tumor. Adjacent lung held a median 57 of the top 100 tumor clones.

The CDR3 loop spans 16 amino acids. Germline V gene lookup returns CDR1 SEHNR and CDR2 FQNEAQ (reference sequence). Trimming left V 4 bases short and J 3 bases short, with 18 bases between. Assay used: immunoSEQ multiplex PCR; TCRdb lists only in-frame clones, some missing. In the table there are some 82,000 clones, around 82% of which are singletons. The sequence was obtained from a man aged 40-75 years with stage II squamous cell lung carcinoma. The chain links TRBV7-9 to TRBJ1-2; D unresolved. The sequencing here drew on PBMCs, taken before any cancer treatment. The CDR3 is CASSSAGQASHYGYTF. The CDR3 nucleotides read TGTGCCAGCAGCTCAGCGGGCCAGGCCTCTCACTATGGCTACACCTTC. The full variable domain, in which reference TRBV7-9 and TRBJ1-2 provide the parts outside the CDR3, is DTGVSQNPRHKITKRGQNVTFRCDPISEHNRLYWYRQTLGQGPEFLTYFQNEAQLEKSRLLSDRFSAERPKGSFSTLEIQRTEQGDSAMYLCASSSAGQASHYGYTFGSGTRLTVV.